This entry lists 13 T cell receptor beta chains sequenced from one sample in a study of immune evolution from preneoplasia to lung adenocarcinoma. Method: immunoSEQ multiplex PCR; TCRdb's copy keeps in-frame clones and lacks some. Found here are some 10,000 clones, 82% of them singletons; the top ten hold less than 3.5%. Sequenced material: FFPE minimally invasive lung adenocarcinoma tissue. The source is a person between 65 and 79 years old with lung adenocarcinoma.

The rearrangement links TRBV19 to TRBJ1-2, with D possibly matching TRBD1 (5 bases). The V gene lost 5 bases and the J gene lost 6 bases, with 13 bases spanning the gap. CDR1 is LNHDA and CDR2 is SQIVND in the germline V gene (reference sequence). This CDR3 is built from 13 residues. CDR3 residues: CASSPPGVHGYTF. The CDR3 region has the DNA TGTGCCAGTAGTCCCCCGGGGGTGCATGGCTACACCTTC.

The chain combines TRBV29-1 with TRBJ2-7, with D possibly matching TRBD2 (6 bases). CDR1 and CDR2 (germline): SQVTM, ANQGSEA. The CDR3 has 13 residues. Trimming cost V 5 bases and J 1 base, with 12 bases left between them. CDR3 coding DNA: TGCAGCGTTAGGGTGGGGGGATCCTACGAGCAGTACTTC. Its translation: CSVRVGGSYEQYF.

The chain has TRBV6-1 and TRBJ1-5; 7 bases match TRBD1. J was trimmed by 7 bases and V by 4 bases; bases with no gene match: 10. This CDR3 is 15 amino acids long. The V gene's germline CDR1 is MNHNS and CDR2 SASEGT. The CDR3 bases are TGTGCCAGCAGTGTCTCACAGGGGATTTGGCAGCCCCAGCATTTT. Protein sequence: CASSVSQGIWQPQHF.

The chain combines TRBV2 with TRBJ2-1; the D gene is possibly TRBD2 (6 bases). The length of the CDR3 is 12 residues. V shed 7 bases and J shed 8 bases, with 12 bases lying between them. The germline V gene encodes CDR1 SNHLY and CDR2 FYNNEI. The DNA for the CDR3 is TGTGCCAGCACGCGGGAAACGGATGAGCAGTTCTTC. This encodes CASTRETDEQFF. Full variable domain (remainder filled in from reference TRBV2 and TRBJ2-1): EPEVTQTPSHQVTQMGQEVILRCVPISNHLYFYWYRQILGQKVEFLVSFYNNEISEKSEIFDDQFSVERPDGSNFTLKIRSTKLEDSAMYFCASTRETDEQFFGPGTRLTVL.

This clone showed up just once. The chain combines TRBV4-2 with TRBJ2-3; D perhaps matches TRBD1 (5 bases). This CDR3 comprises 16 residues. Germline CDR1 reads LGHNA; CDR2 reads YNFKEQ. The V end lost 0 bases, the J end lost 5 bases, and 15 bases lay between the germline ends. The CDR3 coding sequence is TGTGCCAGCAGCCAAGATTGGGGCCTGCCGGGAGATACGCAGTATTTT. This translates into CASSQDWGLPGDTQYF.

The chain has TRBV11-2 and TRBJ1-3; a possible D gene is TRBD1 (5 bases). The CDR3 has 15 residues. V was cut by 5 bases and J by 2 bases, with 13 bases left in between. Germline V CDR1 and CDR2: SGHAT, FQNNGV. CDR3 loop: CASSTSGGAGNTIYF. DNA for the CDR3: TGTGCCAGCAGCACCTCGGGGGGGGCTGGAAACACCATATATTTT.

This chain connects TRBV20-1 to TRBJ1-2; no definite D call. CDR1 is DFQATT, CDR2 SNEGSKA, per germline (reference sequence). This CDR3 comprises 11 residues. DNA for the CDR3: TGCGGAAGTAGGAAGGAGGTTGGCTACACCTTC. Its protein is CGSRKEVGYTF.

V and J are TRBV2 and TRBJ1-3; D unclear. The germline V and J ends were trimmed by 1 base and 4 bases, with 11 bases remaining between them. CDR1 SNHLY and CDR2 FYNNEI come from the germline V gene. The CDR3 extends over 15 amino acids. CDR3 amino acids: CASSEEGANGNTIYF. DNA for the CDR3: TGTGCCAGCAGTGAAGAGGGAGCAAACGGAAACACCATATATTTT. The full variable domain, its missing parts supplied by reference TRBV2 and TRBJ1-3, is EPEVTQTPSHQVTQMGQEVILRCVPISNHLYFYWYRQILGQKVEFLVSFYNNEISEKSEIFDDQFSVERPDGSNFTLKIRSTKLEDSAMYFCASSEEGANGNTIYFGEGSWLTVV.

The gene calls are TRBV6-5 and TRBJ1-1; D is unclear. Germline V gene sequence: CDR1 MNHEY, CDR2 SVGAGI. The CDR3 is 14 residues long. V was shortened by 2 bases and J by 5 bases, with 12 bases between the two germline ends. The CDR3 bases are TGTGCCAGCAGTTACCGGTACGGAGGGACTGAAGCTTTCTTT. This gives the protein CASSYRYGGTEAFF.

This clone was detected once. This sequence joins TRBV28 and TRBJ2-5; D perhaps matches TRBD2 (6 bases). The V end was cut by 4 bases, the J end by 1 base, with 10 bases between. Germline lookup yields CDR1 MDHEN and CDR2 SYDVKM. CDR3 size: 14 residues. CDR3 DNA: TGTGCCAGCAGTTACGGGGACTCCCAAGAGACCCAGTACTTC. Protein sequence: CASSYGDSQETQYF.

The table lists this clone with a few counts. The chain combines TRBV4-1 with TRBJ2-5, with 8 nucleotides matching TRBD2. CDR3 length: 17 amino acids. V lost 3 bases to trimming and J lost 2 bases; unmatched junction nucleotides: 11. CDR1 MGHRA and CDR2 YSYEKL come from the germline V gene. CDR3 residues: CASSQDTNAGGQETQYF. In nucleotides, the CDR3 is TGCGCCAGCAGCCAGGATACCAACGCGGGGGGACAAGAGACCCAGTACTTC.

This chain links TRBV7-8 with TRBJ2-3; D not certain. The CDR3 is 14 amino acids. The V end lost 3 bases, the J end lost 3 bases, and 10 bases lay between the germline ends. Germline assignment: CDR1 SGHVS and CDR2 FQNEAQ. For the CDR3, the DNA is TGTGCCAGCAGCTTTAGGGTCGGAACAGATACGCAGTATTTT. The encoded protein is CASSFRVGTDTQYF.

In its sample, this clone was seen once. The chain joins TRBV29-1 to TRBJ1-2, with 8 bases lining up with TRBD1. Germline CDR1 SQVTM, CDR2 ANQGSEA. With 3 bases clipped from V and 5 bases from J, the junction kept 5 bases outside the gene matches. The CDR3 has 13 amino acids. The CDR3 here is CSVEGTGEYGYTF. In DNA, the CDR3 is TGCAGCGTTGAGGGGACAGGTGAATATGGCTACACCTTC.